This TCR beta chain was sequenced for a study of T cell responses to AZD1222 COVID-19 vaccine. Study-level background: The study pooled second doses at about 4 or about 12 weeks.

Findings of the study overall: Clonal diversity was possibly underestimated; the donors were predominantly white British and more often female.

The CDR3 is 13 residues long. V lost 7 bases, J lost 2 bases, and 11 bases lay in between. Germline CDR1 is SGHVS and CDR2 is FQNEAQ. The method was immunoSEQ multiplex PCR; TCRdb's version includes in-frame clones alone and lacks a portion of them. This table has approximately 80,000 clones, just under 90% appearing once. As for this clone: Its antigen is still unknown.

The receptor was derived from an adult in good health. The specimen comprised peripheral blood, sampled on day 0 of AZD1222 vaccination. The chain has TRBV7-8 and TRBJ1-1; D not certain. CDR3 coding DNA: TGTGCCAGCACCTCTGGGCGAAACACTGAAGCTTTCTTT. It yields the protein CASTSGRNTEAFF.